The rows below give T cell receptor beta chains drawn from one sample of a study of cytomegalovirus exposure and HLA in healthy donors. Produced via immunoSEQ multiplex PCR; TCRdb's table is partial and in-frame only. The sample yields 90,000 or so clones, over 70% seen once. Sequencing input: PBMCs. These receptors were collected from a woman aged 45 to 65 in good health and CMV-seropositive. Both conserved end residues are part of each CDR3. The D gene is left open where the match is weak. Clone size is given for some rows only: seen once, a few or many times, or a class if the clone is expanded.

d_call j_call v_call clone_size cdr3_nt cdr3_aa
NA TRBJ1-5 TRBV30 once TGTGCCTGGGGGGCAGTAGATAGCAATCAGCCCCAGCATTTT CAWGAVDSNQPQHF
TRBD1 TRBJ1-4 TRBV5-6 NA TGTGCCAGCAGCGATTGGACAGGGGGCCGTGTTGAAAAACTGTTTTTT CASSDWTGGRVEKLFF
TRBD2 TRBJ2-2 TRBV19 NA TGTGCCAGTAGTATAGTAGCGGGAGCGGTCGGGGAGCTGTTTTTT CASSIVAGAVGELFF
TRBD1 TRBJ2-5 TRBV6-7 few TGTGCCAGCAGCCACCGACAGGGGGGCCAGTGGACCCAGTACTTC CASSHRQGGQWTQYF
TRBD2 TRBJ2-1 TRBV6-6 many TGTGCCAGCACTTACTGGCGGGAGGGGGGCAATGAGCAGTTCTTC CASTYWREGGNEQFF
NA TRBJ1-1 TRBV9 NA TGTGCCAGCAGCGTAGGACAGGCGAACACTGAAGCTTTCTTT CASSVGQANTEAFF
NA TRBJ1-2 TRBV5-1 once TGCGCCAGCAGCTTGGGACAGGCGGACTATGGCTACACCTTC CASSLGQADYGYTF
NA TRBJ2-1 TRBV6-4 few TGTGCCAGCAGTGACGGGGGGGCCCCCAATGAGCAGTTCTTC CASSDGGAPNEQFF
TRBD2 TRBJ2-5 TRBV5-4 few TGTGCCAGCAGACGGCTAGCGGATGAAAGAGAGACCCAGTACTTC CASRRLADERETQYF
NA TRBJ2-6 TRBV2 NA TGTGCCAGCAGTGATATTACCCGGGTTGGGGCCAACGTCCTGACTTTC CASSDITRVGANVLTF
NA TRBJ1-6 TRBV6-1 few TGTGCCAGCAGTGGGAGGGTAGGTAATTCACCCCTCCACTTT CASSGRVGNSPLHF
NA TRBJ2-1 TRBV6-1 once TGTGCCAGCAGTATCGGACTGTTCTCCTACAATGAGCAGTTCTTC CASSIGLFSYNEQFF
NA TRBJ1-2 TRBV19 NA TGTGCCAGTAGTATTGGTCAGGATAACTATGGCTACACCTTC CASSIGQDNYGYTF
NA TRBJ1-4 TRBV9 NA TGTGCCAGCAGCGTGGGGGTCGGGGGTGAAAAACTGTTTTTT CASSVGVGGEKLFF
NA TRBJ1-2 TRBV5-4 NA TGTGCCAGCAGCTTGGATCGGGGAACCAACTATGGCTACACCTTC CASSLDRGTNYGYTF
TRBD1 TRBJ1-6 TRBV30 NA TGTGCCACCCGACAGGGGGCAGGATCACCCCTCCACTTT CATRQGAGSPLHF
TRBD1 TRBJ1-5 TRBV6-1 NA TGTGCCAGCAGTGAGGATAAGTACAGGGGGCGACGACAGCCCCAGCATTTT CASSEDKYRGRRQPQHF
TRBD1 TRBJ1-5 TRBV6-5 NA TGTGCCAGCAGTTTATACAGGGGGCATCAGCCCCAGCATTTT CASSLYRGHQPQHF
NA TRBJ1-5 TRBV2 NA TGTGCCAGCAGTGAATTCCTCTTTACAGGGCTGAACAATCAGCCCCAGCATTTT CASSEFLFTGLNNQPQHF
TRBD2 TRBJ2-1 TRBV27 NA TGTGCCAGCAGTCCCCTAGCGGCACCCTACAATGAGCAGTTCTTC CASSPLAAPYNEQFF
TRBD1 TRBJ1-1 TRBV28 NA TGTGCCAGCAGTTACTGGACAGGGGGGACAACAAACACTGAAGCTTTCTTT CASSYWTGGTTNTEAFF
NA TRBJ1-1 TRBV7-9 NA TGTGCCAGCAGCCCCCGGGTCGGCATGAACACTGAAGCTTTCTTT CASSPRVGMNTEAFF
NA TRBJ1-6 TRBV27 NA TGTGCCAGCAGTTCCCAGGGGTATAATTCACCCCTCCACTTT CASSSQGYNSPLHF
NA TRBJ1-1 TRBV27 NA TGTGCCAGCAGTTTAAAATTGTCAGGGGACACTGAAGCTTTCTTT CASSLKLSGDTEAFF
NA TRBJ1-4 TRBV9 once TGTGCCAGCAGCCCGCGGGTCGGTAATGAAAAACTGTTTTTT CASSPRVGNEKLFF
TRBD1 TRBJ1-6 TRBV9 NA TGTGCCAGCAGCGCAGGGGGGACTAATTCACCCCTCCACTTT CASSAGGTNSPLHF
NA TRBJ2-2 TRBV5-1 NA TGCGCCAGCAGCTTGGACTGGGCTAGCGTGACCGGGGAGCTGTTTTTT CASSLDWASVTGELFF
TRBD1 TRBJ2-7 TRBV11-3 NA TGTGCCAGCAGCCGGACAGGGTACGAGCAGTACTTC CASSRTGYEQYF
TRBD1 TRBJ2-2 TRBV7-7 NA TGTGCTAGCAGCTTAGGGGGGACAGGGGGACGCACCGGGGAGCTGTTTTTT CASSLGGTGGRTGELFF
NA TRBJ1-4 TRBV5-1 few TGCGCCAGCAGCCTTGCGGACAGTGGGGAAAAACTGTTTTTT CASSLADSGEKLFF
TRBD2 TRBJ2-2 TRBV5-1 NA TGCGCCAGCAGCTTGGCCTTACTAGCGGCCAACACCGGGGAGCTGTTTTTT CASSLALLAANTGELFF
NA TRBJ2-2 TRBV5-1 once TGCGCCAGCAGCTTACAGGGTTACACCGGGGAGCTGTTTTTT CASSLQGYTGELFF
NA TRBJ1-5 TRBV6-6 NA TGTGCCAGTTCCCCAATCCGGGAGGCGGCTCAGCCCCAGCATTTT CASSPIREAAQPQHF
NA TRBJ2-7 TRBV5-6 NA TGTGCCAGCAGCTTAAAGGGGCAGGCCTACGAGCAGTACTTC CASSLKGQAYEQYF
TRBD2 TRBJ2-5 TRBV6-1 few TGTGCCAGCAGTCGCGAGCGGGGGGGAGAGACCCAGTACTTC CASSRERGGETQYF
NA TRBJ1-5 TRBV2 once TGTGCCAGCAGTGGAGGGTCCCCGGGTCAGCCCCAGCATTTT CASSGGSPGQPQHF
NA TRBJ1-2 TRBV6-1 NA TGTGCCAGCAGTGGCAGGGTCATAATTACTAACTATGGCTACACCTTC CASSGRVIITNYGYTF
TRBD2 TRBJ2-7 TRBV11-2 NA TGTGCCGGCAGCCACCTGGAAGCGGGGCTCACCTACGAGCAGTACTTC CAGSHLEAGLTYEQYF
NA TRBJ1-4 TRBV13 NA TGTGCCAGCAGCCCATGGGGGCAGGGAAGGGAACTGTTTTTT CASSPWGQGRELFF
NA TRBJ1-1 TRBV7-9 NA TGTGCCAGCAGCTTGACAGTTACGAACACTGAAGCTTTCTTT CASSLTVTNTEAFF
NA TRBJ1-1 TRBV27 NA TGTGCCAGCCACCTAGGGGGGGCGCGGGTGAACACTGAAGCTTTCTTT CASHLGGARVNTEAFF
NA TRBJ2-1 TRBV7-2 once TGTGCCAGCAGCCTCGCGCGGGGTGAGCAGTTCTTC CASSLARGEQFF
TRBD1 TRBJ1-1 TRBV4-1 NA TGCGCCAGCAGCCAACCGGGACAGATGAACACTGAAGCTTTCTTT CASSQPGQMNTEAFF
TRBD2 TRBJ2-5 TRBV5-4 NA TGTGCCAGCAGCTTGGGGTCTAGCGGGAAGGAGACCCAGTACTTC CASSLGSSGKETQYF